The 20 T cell receptor beta chains reported below all come from one sample, sequenced in a study of cytomegalovirus exposure and HLA in healthy donors. Use of 60 Vbeta and 13 Jbeta primers characterized the PCR. TCRdb keeps only in-frame clones here, not all; method: immunoSEQ multiplex PCR. Among 35,000 to 55,000 clones, 60% to 70% were seen once, and the ten largest hold 12%. The sample comprised PBMCs. The receptors were sampled from a man aged 60 to 69 in good health and CMV-seropositive.

This sequence joins TRBV19 and TRBJ1-5; D might be TRBD1 (5 bases). CDR3 size: 15 residues. From germline, CDR1 is LNHDA and CDR2 SQIVND (reference sequence). V shed 4 bases and J shed 0 bases, with 10 bases lying between them. The CDR3 loop is CASSTRQYSNQPQHF. The CDR3 DNA is TGTGCCAGTAGTACTCGACAGTATAGCAATCAGCCCCAGCATTTT. Looking up the rest from reference TRBV19 and TRBJ1-5 gives the full variable domain: DGGITQSPKYLFRKEGQNVTLSCEQNLNHDAMYWYRQDPGQGLRLIYYSQIVNDFQKGDIAEGYSVSREKKESFPLTVTSAQKNPTAFYLCASSTRQYSNQPQHFGDGTRLSIL.

This clone has only a few counts. This sequence joins TRBV6-6 and TRBJ1-1; D unclear. This CDR3 comprises 15 residues. In germline, CDR1 is MNHNY, CDR2 SVGAGI (reference sequence). With 0 bases removed from V and 0 bases from J, the gap between germline ends came to 8 bases. The DNA for the CDR3 is TGTGCCAGCAGTTACTCTCCCTTTATGAACACTGAAGCTTTCTTT. Translation gives CASSYSPFMNTEAFF.

The J gene is TRBJ1-4, the V gene TRBV27; D is undetermined. CDR1 and CDR2 (germline): MNHEY, SMNVEV (reference sequence). The CDR3 has 15 amino acids. Trimming shortened V by 5 bases and J by 7 bases, and 17 bases separated the two germline ends. CDR3 nucleotide sequence: TGTGCCAGCAGTCCCCAGGCGGGCGTAGTTGAAAAACTGTTTTTT. Its translation is CASSPQAGVVEKLFF.

The DNA for the CDR3 is TGTGCCAGCAGCTTTAACCCAGCGGGAACCATTCAGTACTTC. Protein: CASSFNPAGTIQYF. The chain joins TRBV7-2 to TRBJ2-4; 7 positions match TRBD2. The CDR3 consists of 14 residues. V lost 3 bases and J lost 9; bases outside the gene matches: 8. Germline values: CDR1 SGHTA, CDR2 FQGNSA.

This clone was recorded once. The rearrangement uses TRBV2 and TRBJ2-1, with 11 bases identical to TRBD1. V dropped 6 bases and J dropped 7; count of bases not matched to a gene: 8. The CDR3 is 15 amino acids. CDR1 and CDR2 (germline): SNHLY, FYNNEI. The CDR3 protein is CASRLDRGRSNEQFF. CDR3 nucleotides: TGTGCCAGCAGGCTGGACAGGGGGCGGTCGAATGAGCAGTTCTTC.

The chain has TRBV6-4 and TRBJ1-5; 9 bases fit TRBD1. Germline CDR1 is MRHNA and CDR2 is SNTAGT. The CDR3 covers 13 residues. Trimming took 5 bases from V and 7 from J; bases not matched to a gene: 3. The CDR3 sequence is CASSLDRGQPQHF. CDR3 DNA sequence: TGTGCCAGCAGTCTAGACAGGGGGCAGCCCCAGCATTTT.

This clone turned up a few times. The chain couples TRBV5-1 to TRBJ2-2, with 8 positions matching TRBD2. The germline V gene encodes CDR1 SGHRS and CDR2 YFSETQ. This CDR3 is 14 amino acids long. V trimming: 4 bases; J trimming: 5 bases; junction bases outside the gene matches: 4. CDR3 bases: TGCGCCAGCAGCCGGACTAGCCGGACCGGGGAGCTGTTTTTT. Amino acids: CASSRTSRTGELFF.

The chain recombines TRBV5-4 with TRBJ2-1; TRBD1 might be the D (6 bases). The ends were cut back, 4 bases at V and 0 bases at J, with 11 bases in the middle. The CDR3 is 15 residues long. Germline CDR1 and CDR2: SGHNT and YYREEE (reference sequence). The CDR3 DNA is TGTGCCAGCAGCCCCACAGGGAGCTCCTACAATGAGCAGTTCTTC. Protein product: CASSPTGSSYNEQFF.

The J gene is TRBJ2-1, the V gene TRBV7-9, with 11 bases aligning to TRBD2. The germline CDR1 and CDR2 sequences are SEHNR and FQNEAQ (reference sequence). The CDR3 extends over 18 amino acids. J gave up 9 bases and V 2 bases, and 15 bases lay outside the gene matches. CDR3 DNA: TGTGCCAGCAGCTTACCACCCCGACTAGCGGGAAAGAAATCTGAGCAGTTCTTC. Translating gives CASSLPPRLAGKKSEQFF.

V usage is TRBV27 and J usage is TRBJ2-7; TRBD2 matches at 10 bases. CDR1 and CDR2 from the germline V gene are MNHEY and SMNVEV (reference sequence). The CDR3 is 15 amino acids. V shed 5 bases, J shed 2 bases, and the junction held 6 bases outside the gene matches. Here the CDR3 reads CASSPWTSGTYEQYF. In DNA, the CDR3 is TGTGCCAGCAGTCCCTGGACTAGCGGAACCTACGAGCAGTACTTC.

The chain uses TRBV5-1 and TRBJ1-6, with D perhaps TRBD1 (5 bases). The CDR3 covers 15 residues. CDR1 is SGHRS, CDR2 YFSETQ, per germline. The V and J ends lost 0 bases and 7 bases respectively, with 11 bases between them. The CDR3 spells CASSLEGAENSPLHF. CDR3 in DNA: TGCGCCAGCAGCTTGGAAGGGGCGGAAAATTCACCCCTCCACTTT.

This chain joins TRBV30 and TRBJ2-7, with D tentatively TRBD1 (5 bases). This CDR3 region has 14 residues. Deletions cut 5 bases from V and 0 bases from J, with 14 bases between. The germline V gene has CDR1 GTSNPN and CDR2 SVGIG (reference sequence). The CDR3 region is CAWSIDSNSYEQYF. For the CDR3, the DNA is TGTGCCTGGTCGATAGACAGCAACTCCTACGAGCAGTACTTC.

V usage is TRBV10-2 and J usage is TRBJ2-7; 8 nucleotides agree with TRBD1. V gave up 5 bases and J gave up 7 bases; unmatched junction bases: 7. The CDR3 contains 13 residues. The germline V gene has CDR1 WSHSY and CDR2 SAAADI. The CDR3 loop reads CASSSGGLDEQYF. DNA of the CDR3: TGCGCCAGCAGTTCAGGGGGCCTAGATGAGCAGTACTTC.

The genes are TRBV25-1 and TRBJ2-7; 9 bases map to TRBD1. CDR3 length: 15 residues. Germline V gene lookup returns CDR1 MGHDK and CDR2 SYGVNS. With V trimmed by 5 bases and J by 5 bases, 10 bases remained unmatched. The CDR3 protein is CASSSSGTGTHEQYF. The CDR3 DNA reads as TGTGCCAGCAGTAGCTCCGGGACAGGGACCCACGAGCAGTACTTC.

The V gene is TRBV5-1, the J gene TRBJ2-1; possibly TRBD2 for D (5 bases). CDR3 length: 13 residues. The germline CDR1 and CDR2 sequences are SGHRS and YFSETQ. V lost 3 bases and J lost 8, with 12 bases in between. The CDR3 bases are TGCGCCAGCAGCTCCATTACTAGTTATGAGCAGTTCTTC. Protein product: CASSSITSYEQFF.

The chain couples TRBV27 to TRBJ1-2; D perhaps matches TRBD1 (6 bases). Deletions cut 5 bases from V and 7 bases from J, with 14 bases between. The CDR3 spans 13 residues. CDR1 and CDR2 from the germline V gene are MNHEY and SMNVEV (reference sequence). CDR3 sequence reads: CASSEGGAVGYTF. In DNA, the CDR3 is TGTGCCAGCAGTGAGGGGGGGGCGGTTGGCTACACCTTC.

This chain connects TRBV5-6 to TRBJ1-1; 11 nucleotides align to TRBD1. The CDR3 loop spans 14 amino acids. The germline gives CDR1 SGHDT, CDR2 YYEEEE. V was pared by 3 bases and J by 7 bases, with 5 bases of the junction left unmatched. In nucleotides, the CDR3 is TGTGCCAGCAGCTGGACAGGGGGCGAGGATGAAGCTTTCTTT. Protein: CASSWTGGEDEAFF.

CDR3 nucleotide sequence: TGTGCCAGCAGCTTAGACAGCCAGCAGTACTTC. Its translation: CASSLDSQQYF. The chain recombines TRBV7-2 with TRBJ2-7; D is unresolved. The germline CDR1 and CDR2 sequences are SGHTA and FQGNSA. V gave up 1 base and J gave up 8 bases, with 6 bases separating them. This CDR3 spans 11 amino acids.

This chain uses TRBV6-6 with TRBJ2-7, with 12 positions matching TRBD2. CDR1 MNHNY and CDR2 SVGAGI come from the germline V gene (reference sequence). With 8 bases clipped from V and 1 base from J, the junction kept 0 bases outside the gene matches. The CDR3 has 13 residues. CDR3 DNA sequence: TGTGCCAGCGGACTAGCGGGATCCTACGAGCAGTACTTC. Protein sequence: CASGLAGSYEQYF.

The chain links TRBV19 to TRBJ2-2; 8 nucleotides line up with TRBD2. In germline, CDR1 is LNHDA, CDR2 SQIVND (reference sequence). The CDR3 loop spans 15 amino acids. The trim removed 4 bases at V and 1 base at J, leaving 2 bases unmatched. In nucleotides, the CDR3 is TGTGCCAGTAGTACGGGACTAGTGAACACCGGGGAGCTGTTTTTT. Translating gives CASSTGLVNTGELFF.